This T cell receptor (beta chain) was captured by sequencing in a study of blood T cells in healthy people across ages. The CDR3 contains 13 residues. Per germline, CDR1 LNHDA and CDR2 SQIVND (reference sequence). Trimming shortened V by 3 bases and J by 2 bases, and 8 bases separated the two germline ends. For the second PCR, which ran for about 7 to 11 cycles, a sample-barcoded 5' primer and a J-beta primer mix were used. Each TCR beta cDNA got a 12-nucleotide random molecular identifier. One entry per CDR3 protein results from TCRdb running MiXCR on the 5' RACE reads. Of 600,000 or so distinct CDR3 sequences in the sample, around 21% are singletons; the top ten hold roughly 3.4%.

Material for sequencing was blood. This receptor was taken from a man in his 70s in good health. The rearrangement links TRBV19 to TRBJ2-7, with D perhaps matching TRBD2 (6 bases). CDR3 protein: CASSIGRTYEQYF. DNA for the CDR3: TGTGCCAGTAGTATCGGGAGAACCTACGAGCAGTACTTC.